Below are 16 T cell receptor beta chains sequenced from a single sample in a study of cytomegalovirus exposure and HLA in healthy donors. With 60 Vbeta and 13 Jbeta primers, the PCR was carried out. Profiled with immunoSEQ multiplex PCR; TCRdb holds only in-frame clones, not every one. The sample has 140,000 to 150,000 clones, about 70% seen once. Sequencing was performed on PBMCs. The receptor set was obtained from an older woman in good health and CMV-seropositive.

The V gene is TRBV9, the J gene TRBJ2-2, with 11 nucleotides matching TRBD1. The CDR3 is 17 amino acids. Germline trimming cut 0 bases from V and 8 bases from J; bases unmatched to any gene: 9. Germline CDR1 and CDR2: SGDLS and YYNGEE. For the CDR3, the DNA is TGTGCCAGCAGCGTAGGCCGGACAGGGGGCTTTAGGGGGGAGCTGTTTTTT. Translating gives CASSVGRTGGFRGELFF. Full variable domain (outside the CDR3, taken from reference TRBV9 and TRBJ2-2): DSGVTQTPKHLITATGQRVTLRCSPRSGDLSVYWYQQSLDQGLQFLIQYYNGEERAKGNILERFSAQQFPDLHSELNLSSLELGDSALYFCASSVGRTGGFRGELFFGEGSRLTVL.

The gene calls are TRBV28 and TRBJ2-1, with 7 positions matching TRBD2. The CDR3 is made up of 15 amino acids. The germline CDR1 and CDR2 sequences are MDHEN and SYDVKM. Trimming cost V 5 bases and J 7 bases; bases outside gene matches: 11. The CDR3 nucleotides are TGTGCCAGCAGTCGCATTGGCGGGAGCGGAAATGAGCAGTTCTTC. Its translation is CASSRIGGSGNEQFF.

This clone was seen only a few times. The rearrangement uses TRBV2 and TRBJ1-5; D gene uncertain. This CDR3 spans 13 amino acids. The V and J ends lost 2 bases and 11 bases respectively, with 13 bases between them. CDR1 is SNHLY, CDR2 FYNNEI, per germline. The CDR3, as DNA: TGTGCCAGCAGTGAATGGAGTGTGCAAGCCCAGCATTTT. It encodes CASSEWSVQAQHF.

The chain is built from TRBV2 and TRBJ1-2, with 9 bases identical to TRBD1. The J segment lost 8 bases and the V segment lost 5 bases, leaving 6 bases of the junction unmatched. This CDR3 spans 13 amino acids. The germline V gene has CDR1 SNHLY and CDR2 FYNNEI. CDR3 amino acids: CASSLGTGSGYTF. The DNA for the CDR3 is TGTGCCAGCAGTCTCGGGACAGGGTCCGGCTACACCTTC.

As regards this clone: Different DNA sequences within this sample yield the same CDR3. The CDR3 here is CSVRLNTEAFF. CDR3 DNA: TGCAGCGTACGACTAAACACTGAAGCTTTCTTT. The chain is built from TRBV29-1 and TRBJ1-1, with D hard to call. Per the germline V gene, CDR1 is SQVTM and CDR2 is ANQGSEA. This CDR3 is built from 11 residues. The germline V and J ends were trimmed by 6 bases and 2 bases, with 7 bases remaining between them.

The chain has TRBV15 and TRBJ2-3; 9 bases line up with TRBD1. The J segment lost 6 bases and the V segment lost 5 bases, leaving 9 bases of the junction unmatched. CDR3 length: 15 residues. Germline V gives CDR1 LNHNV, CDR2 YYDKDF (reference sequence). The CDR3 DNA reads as TGTGCCACCAGCGCCCGGGACAGGGATAGGGATACGCAGTATTTT. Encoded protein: CATSARDRDRDTQYF.

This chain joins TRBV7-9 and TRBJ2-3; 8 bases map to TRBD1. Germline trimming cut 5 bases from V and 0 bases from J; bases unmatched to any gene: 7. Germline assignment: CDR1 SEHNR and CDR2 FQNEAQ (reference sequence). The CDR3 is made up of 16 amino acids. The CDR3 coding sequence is TGTGCCAGCAGCCCGTCGACAGGGGCTAGCACAGATACGCAGTATTTT. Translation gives CASSPSTGASTDTQYF.

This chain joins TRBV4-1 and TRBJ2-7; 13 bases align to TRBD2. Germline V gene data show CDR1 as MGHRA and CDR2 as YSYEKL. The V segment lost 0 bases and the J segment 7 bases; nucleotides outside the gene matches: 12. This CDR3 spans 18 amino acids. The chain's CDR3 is CASSQDPGLAGRTGEQYF. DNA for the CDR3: TGCGCCAGCAGCCAAGATCCGGGACTAGCGGGAAGAACGGGTGAGCAGTACTTC.

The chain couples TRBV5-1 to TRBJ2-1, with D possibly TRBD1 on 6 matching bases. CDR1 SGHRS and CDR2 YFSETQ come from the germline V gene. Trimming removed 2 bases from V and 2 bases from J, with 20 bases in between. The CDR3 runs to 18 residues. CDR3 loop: CASSFFHYRDTAYNEQFF. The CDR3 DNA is TGCGCCAGCAGCTTTTTTCACTACCGGGACACCGCCTACAATGAGCAGTTCTTC.

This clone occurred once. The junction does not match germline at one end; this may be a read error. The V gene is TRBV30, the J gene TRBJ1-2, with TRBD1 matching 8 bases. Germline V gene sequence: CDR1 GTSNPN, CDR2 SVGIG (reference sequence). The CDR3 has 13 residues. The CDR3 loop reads CACSDRGEYGYTF. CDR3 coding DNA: TGTGCCTGCAGTGACAGGGGAGAATATGGCTACACCTTC.

This chain's CDR3 is CASSVGLQEKLFF. The CDR3 region has the DNA TGTGCCAGCAGCGTAGGGCTCCAGGAAAAACTGTTTTTT. The rearrangement joins TRBV9 to TRBJ1-4; no definite D call. The germline gives CDR1 SGDLS, CDR2 YYNGEE. The CDR3 extends over 13 amino acids. Between the trimmed V and J ends, which lost 0 bases and 8 bases, there was a span of 8 bases.

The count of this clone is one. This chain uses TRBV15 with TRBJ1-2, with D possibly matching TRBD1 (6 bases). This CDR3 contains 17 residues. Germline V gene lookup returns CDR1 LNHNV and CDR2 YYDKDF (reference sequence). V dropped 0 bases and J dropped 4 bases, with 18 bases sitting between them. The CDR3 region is CATSRDLSIGTSYGYTF. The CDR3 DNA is TGTGCCACCAGCAGAGATCTGTCTATTGGGACATCCTATGGCTACACCTTC.

The CDR3 spells CASSPHREGEAFF. CDR3 nucleotides: TGTGCCAGCTCACCTCACAGGGAAGGGGAAGCTTTCTTT. V is TRBV18 and J is TRBJ1-1; D might be TRBD1 (6 bases). V was cut by 3 bases and J by 8 bases, with 13 bases left in between. Germline CDR1 is KGHSH and CDR2 is LQKENI. CDR3 length: 13 amino acids. Full variable domain (rest looked up from reference TRBV18 and TRBJ1-1): NAGVMQNPRHLVRRRGQEARLRCSPMKGHSHVYWYRQLPEEGLKFMVYLQKENIIDESGMPKERFSAEFPKEGPSILRIQQVVRGDSAAYFCASSPHREGEAFFGQGTRLTVV.

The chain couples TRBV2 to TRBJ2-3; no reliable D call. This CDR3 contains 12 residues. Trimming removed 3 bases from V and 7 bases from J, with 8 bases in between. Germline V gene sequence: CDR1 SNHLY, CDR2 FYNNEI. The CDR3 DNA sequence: TGTGCCAGCAGTGACCGACAATATACGCAGTATTTT. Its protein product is CASSDRQYTQYF. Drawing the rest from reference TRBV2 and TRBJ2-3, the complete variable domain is EPEVTQTPSHQVTQMGQEVILRCVPISNHLYFYWYRQILGQKVEFLVSFYNNEISEKSEIFDDQFSVERPDGSNFTLKIRSTKLEDSAMYFCASSDRQYTQYFGPGTRLTVL.

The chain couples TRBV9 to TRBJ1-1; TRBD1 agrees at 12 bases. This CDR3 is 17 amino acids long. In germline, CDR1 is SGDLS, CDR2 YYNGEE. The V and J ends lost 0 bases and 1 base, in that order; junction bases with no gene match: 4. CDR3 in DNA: TGTGCCAGCAGCGTAGACGGGACAGGGGGCTGGAACACTGAAGCTTTCTTT. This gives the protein CASSVDGTGGWNTEAFF.

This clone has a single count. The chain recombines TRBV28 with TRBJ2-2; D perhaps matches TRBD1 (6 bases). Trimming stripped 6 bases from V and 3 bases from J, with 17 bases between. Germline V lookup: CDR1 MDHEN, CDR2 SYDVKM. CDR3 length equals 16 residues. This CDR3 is CASRDLGAGDTGELFF. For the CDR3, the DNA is TGTGCCAGCAGGGACCTGGGGGCAGGGGACACCGGGGAGCTGTTTTTT.